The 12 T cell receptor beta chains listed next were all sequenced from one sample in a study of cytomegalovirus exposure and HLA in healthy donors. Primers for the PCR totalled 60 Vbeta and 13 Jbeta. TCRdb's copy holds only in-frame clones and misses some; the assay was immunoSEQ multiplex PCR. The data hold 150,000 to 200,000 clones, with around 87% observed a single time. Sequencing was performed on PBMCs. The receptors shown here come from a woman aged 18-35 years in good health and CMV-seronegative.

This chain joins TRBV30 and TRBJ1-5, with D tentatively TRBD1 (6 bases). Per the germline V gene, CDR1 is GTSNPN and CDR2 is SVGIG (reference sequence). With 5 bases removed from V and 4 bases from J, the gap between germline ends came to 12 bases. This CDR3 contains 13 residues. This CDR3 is CAWQQGGNQPQHF. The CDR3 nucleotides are TGTGCCTGGCAACAGGGCGGGAATCAGCCCCAGCATTTT.

In DNA, the CDR3 is TGTGCCAGCAGCTCCCGTGGAGTAGACGCGAGCTCCTACAATGAGCAGTTCTTC. Residues: CASSSRGVDASSYNEQFF. V usage is TRBV11-2 and J usage is TRBJ2-1; D not resolved. Germline loops: CDR1 SGHAT, CDR2 FQNNGV. The CDR3 runs to 18 residues. V was clipped by 4 bases and J by 0 bases, with 19 bases between them. The variable domain in full, with the rest retrieved from reference TRBV11-2 and TRBJ2-1, is EAGVAQSPRYKIIEKRQSVAFWCNPISGHATLYWYQQILGQGPKLLIQFQNNGVVDDSQLPKDRFSAERLKGVDSTLKIQPAKLEDSAVYLCASSSRGVDASSYNEQFFGPGTRLTVL.

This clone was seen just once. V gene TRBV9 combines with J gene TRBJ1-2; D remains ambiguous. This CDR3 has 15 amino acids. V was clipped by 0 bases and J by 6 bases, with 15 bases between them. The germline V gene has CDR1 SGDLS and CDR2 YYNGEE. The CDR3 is CASSVGLEGIHGYTF. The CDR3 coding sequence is TGTGCCAGCAGCGTAGGTTTGGAGGGAATTCATGGCTACACCTTC.

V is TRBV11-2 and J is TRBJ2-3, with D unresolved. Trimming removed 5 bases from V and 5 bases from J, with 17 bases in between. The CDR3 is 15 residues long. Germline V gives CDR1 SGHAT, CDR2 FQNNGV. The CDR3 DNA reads TGTGCCAGCAGCCCCTGGTATCCTAGTGGAGATACGCAGTATTTT. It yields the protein CASSPWYPSGDTQYF.

CDR3 residues: CSVDRGQNYGYTF. The CDR3 DNA reads TGCAGCGTTGACAGGGGTCAGAACTATGGCTACACCTTC. The V and J genes are TRBV29-1 and TRBJ1-2; TRBD1 is a possible D gene (6 bases). The CDR3 length is 13 residues. Germline-derived CDR1 and CDR2 are SQVTM and ANQGSEA. With 3 bases removed from V and 2 bases from J, the gap between germline ends came to 10 bases.

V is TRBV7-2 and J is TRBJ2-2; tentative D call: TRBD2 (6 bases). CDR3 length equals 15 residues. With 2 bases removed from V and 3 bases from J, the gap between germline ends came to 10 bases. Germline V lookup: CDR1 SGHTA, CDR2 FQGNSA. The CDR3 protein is CASSLLGGDTGELFF. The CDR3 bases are TGTGCCAGCAGCTTACTAGGAGGGGACACCGGGGAGCTGTTTTTT.

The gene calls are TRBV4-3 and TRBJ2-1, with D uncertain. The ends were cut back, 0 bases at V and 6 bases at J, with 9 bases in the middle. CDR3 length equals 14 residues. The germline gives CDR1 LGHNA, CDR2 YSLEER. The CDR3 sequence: CASSQEESGNEQFF. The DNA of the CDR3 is TGCGCCAGCAGCCAAGAGGAATCAGGCAATGAGCAGTTCTTC.

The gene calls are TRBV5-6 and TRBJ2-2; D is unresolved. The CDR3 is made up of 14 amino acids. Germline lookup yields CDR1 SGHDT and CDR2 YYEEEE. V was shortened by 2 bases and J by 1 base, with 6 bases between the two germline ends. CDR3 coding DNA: TGTGCCAGCAGCTTTGCGGAGAACACCGGGGAGCTGTTTTTT. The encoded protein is CASSFAENTGELFF.

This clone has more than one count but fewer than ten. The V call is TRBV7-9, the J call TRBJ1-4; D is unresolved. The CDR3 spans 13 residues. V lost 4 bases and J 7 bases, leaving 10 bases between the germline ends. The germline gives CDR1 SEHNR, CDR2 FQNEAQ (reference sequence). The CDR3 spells CASSSEGGEKLFF. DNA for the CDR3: TGTGCCAGCAGCTCCGAGGGTGGTGAAAAACTGTTTTTT.

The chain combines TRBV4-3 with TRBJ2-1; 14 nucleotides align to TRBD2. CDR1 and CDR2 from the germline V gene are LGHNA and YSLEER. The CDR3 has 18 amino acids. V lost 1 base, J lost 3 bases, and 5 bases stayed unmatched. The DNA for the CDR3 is TGCGCCAGCAGCCAAGGAGTGACTAGCGGGAGGGTCTACAATGAGCAGTTCTTC. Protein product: CASSQGVTSGRVYNEQFF.

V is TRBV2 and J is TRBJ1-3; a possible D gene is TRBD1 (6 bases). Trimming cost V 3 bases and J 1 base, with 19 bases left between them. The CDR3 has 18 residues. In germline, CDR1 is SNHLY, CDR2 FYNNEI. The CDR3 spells CASSDQGGGLLSGNTIYF. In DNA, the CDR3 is TGTGCCAGCAGTGACCAGGGTGGGGGCCTACTTTCTGGAAACACCATATATTTT.

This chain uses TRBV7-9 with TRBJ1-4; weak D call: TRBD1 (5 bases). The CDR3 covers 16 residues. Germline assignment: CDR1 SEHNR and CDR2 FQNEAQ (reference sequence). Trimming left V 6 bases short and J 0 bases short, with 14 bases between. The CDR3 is CASRPSGLTTNEKLFF. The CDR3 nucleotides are TGTGCCAGCAGACCATCAGGGCTCACAACTAATGAAAAACTGTTTTTT.